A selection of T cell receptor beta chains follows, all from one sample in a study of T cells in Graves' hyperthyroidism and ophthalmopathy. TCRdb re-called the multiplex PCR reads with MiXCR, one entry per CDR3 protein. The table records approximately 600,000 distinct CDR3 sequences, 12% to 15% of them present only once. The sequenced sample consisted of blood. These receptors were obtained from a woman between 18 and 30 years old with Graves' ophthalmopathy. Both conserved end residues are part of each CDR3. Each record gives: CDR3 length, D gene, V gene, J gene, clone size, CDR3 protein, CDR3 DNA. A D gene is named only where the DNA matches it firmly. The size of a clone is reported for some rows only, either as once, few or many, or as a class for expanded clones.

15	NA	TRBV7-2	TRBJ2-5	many	CASSREVLKGETQYF	TGTGCCAGCAGCCGGGAAGTCCTCAAGGGGGAGACCCAGTACTTC
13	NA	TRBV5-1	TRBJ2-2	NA	CASSLQYGGELFF	TGCGCCAGCAGCTTGCAGTATGGCGGGGAGCTGTTTTTT
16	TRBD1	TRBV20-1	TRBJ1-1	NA	CSAKMLGQGVNTEAFF	TGCAGTGCTAAAATGCTTGGACAGGGGGTGAACACTGAAGCTTTCTTT
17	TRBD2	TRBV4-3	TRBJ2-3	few	CASSQGLAGGYTDTQYF	TGCGCCAGCAGCCAGGGACTAGCGGGAGGATACACAGATACGCAGTATTTT
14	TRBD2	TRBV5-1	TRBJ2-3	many	CASSYGTSGDTQYF	TGCGCCAGCAGCTACGGGACTAGCGGGGATACGCAGTATTTT
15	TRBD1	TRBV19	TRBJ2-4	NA	CASTRTGIAKNIQYF	TGTGCCAGTACCCGGACAGGGATAGCCAAAAACATTCAGTACTTC
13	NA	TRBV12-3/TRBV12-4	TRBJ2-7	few	CASSLAKSYEQYF	TGTGCCAGCAGTCTAGCGAAGTCCTACGAGCAGTACTTC
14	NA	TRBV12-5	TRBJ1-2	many	CARPPGAVFYGYTF	TGTGCTAGACCCCCCGGAGCCGTGTTCTATGGCTACACCTTC
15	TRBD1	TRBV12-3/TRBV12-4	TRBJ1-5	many	CASSDRTGFNQPQHF	TGTGCCAGCAGCGACAGGACAGGGTTCAATCAGCCCCAGCATTTT
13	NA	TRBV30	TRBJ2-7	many	CAWSGTLEGEQYF	TGTGCCTGGAGTGGGACTCTCGAGGGCGAGCAGTACTTC
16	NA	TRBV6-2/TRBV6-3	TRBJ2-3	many	CASSYFEKGLRDTQYF	TGTGCCAGCAGTTACTTCGAGAAGGGCTTACGCGATACGCAGTATTTT